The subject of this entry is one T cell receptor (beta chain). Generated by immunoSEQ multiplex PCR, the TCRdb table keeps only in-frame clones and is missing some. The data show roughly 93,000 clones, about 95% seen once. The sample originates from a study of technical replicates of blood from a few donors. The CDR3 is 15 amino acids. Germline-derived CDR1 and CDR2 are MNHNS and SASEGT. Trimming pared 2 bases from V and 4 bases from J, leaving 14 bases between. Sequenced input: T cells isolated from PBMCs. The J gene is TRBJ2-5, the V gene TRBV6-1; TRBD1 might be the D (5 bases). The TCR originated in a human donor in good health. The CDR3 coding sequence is TGTGCCAGCAGTGAAAATATCCAGGGCTCAGAGACCCAGTACTTC. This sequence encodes CASSENIQGSETQYF.